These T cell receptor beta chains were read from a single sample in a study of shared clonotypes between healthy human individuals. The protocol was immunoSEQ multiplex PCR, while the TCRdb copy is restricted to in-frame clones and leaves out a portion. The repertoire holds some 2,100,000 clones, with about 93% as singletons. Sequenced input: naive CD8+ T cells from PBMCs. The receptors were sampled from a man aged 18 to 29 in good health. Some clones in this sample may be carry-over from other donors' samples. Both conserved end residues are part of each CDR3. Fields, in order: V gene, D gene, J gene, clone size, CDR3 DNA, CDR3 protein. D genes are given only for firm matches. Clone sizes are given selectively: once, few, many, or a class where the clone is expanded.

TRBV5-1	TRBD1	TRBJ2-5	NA	TGCGCCAGTAACAGGGACAGGGCCAAGACCCAGTACTTC	CASNRDRAKTQYF
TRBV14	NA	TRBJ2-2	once	TGTGCCAGCAGCCTCCGTGGCAGCGGGGAGCTGTTTTTT	CASSLRGSGELFF
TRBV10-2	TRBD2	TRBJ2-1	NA	TGCGCCAGCAGTGAGCTAGCGGACTACAATGAGCAGTTCTTC	CASSELADYNEQFF
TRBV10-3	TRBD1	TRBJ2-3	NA	TGTGCCATCTTTGGACAGGGCACAGATACGCAGTATTTT	CAIFGQGTDTQYF
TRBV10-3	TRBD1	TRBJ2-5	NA	TGTGCCATCAGACCGGACCGGGACAGCCAAGAGACCCAGTACTTC	CAIRPDRDSQETQYF
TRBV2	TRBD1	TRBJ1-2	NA	TGTGCCAGCAGGGACAGGGGCGACTATGGCTACACCTTC	CASRDRGDYGYTF
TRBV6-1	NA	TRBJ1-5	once	TGTGCCAGCAGTCCCCGGGACCATAGCAATCAGCCCCAGCATTTT	CASSPRDHSNQPQHF
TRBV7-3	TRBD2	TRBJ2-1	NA	TGTGCCAGCAGCTTTTCCCCGGGAGGGGCTAGCGAGCAGTTCTTC	CASSFSPGGASEQFF
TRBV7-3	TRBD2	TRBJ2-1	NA	TGTGCCAGCAGCTTAGTCTTAGGGCTAGCGGACAATGAGCAGTTCTTC	CASSLVLGLADNEQFF
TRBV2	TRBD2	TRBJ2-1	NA	TGTGCCAGCATTCCTCGGGAGGGCCACTTGAAAAATGAGCAGTTCTTC	CASIPREGHLKNEQFF